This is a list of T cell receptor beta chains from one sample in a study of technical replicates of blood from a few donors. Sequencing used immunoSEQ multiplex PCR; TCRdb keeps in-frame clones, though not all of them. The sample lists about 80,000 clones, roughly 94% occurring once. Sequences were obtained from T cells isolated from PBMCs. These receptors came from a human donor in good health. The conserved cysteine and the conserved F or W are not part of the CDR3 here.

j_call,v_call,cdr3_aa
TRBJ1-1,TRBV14,ASSQAVTAGTEAF
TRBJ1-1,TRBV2,ASSGTGSRGTEAF
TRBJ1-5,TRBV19,ASSIGTGKPQH
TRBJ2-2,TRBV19,ASSRQGLMGTGELF
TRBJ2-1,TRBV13,ASSSSSGLAGKNEQF
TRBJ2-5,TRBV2,ASSDYREQETQY
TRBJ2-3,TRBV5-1,ASSSPRRDDRTDTQY
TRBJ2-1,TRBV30,AWSPVAGAYNEQF
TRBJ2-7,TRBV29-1,SVYRANKYEQY
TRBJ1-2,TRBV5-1,ASSPSPGQGRLTYGYT
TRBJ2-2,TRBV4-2,ASSHPLAGDTGELF
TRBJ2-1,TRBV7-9,ASSFSREGLRNEQF
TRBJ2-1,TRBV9,ASSVGIRGGSYNEQF
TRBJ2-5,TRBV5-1,ASSSGTLETQY
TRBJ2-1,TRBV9,ASSVDNFNEQF
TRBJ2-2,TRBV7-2,ASSLFPGKLF
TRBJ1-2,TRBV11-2,ASSLETGSFGYT
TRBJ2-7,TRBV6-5,ASRGPQTYEQY
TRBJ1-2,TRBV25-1,ASSGVAGTGILIGYT
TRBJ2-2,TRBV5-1,ASSSRVWDTGELF
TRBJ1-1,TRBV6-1,ASSDLGGYTEAF
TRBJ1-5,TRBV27,ASSLAGGYSNQPQH
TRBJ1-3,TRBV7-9,ANRGGNTIY
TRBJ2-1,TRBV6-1,ASTSAGEVNEQF
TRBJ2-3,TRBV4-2,ASSSGLADTDTQY
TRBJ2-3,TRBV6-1,ASFPPGGGLAQY
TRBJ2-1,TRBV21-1,ASSKVLACNEQF
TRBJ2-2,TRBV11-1,ASSLGRNIGELF
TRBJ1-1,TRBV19,ASSFLQGTLNTEAF
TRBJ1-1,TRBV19,ASKGQGALVTEAF
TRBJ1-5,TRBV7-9,ASGIAGFQPQH
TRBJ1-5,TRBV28,ASSFNSNQPQH
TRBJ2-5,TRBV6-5,ASSYSGTASETQY
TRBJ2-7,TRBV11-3,ASSLLYEQY
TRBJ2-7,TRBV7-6,ASSLELEDSPYEQY
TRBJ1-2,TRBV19,ASKEGKDYANYGYT
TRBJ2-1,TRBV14,ASSHSQGIYNEQF